This T cell receptor beta chain was observed in a study of shared clonotypes between healthy human individuals. With respect to this clone: Within the sample, other DNA sequences also encode this same CDR3.

Investigators spread the genomic DNA of each subset evenly over several immunoSEQ plates. The data were produced by immunoSEQ multiplex PCR, yet TCRdb's version contains in-frame clones alone and is incomplete. The sample lists about 820,000 clones, 80% to 95% occurring once. CDR1 and CDR2 (germline): SEHNR, FQNEAQ (reference sequence). CDR3 length equals 12 residues. V shed 6 bases and J shed 4 bases, with 10 bases lying between them. Positively selected for CCR7, the CD45RO-negative cells used as naive CD8 cells excluded terminally differentiated effector memory CD45RA+ cells. None of the donors, who were healthy HIV-negative adults, had recently had acute infections or vaccinations.

The source is a man aged 30 to 39 in good health. V gene TRBV7-9 combines with J gene TRBJ2-7, with a possible D match to TRBD2 (6 bases). The sample consisted of naive CD8+ T cells sorted from blood. The CDR3 nucleotides are TGTGCCAGCAGTGACGGGAGTTACGAGCAGTACTTC. Amino acid sequence: CASSDGSYEQYF.